These 5 T cell receptor beta chains originate from one sample sequenced in a study of Graves' ophthalmopathy and Graves' hyperthyroidism. The authors amplified TCR beta CDR3 regions, and they did so from RNA transcripts for repertoire sequencing. HTBI-primed first-round RT-PCR preceded second-round multiplex PCR. TCRdb re-analysed the multiplex PCR reads in MiXCR, keeping a single row per CDR3 protein. The sample records some 380,000 distinct CDR3 sequences, approximately 15% being singletons. The sample consisted of peripheral blood. These receptor sequences come from a woman younger than 30 with stable Graves' hyperthyroidism.

This clonotype appeared many times. The chain uses TRBV12-3 or TRBV12-4 and TRBJ2-7, with D perhaps matching TRBD1 (6 bases). The length of the CDR3 is 14 residues. Trimming removed 5 bases from V and 3 bases from J, with 14 bases in between. The CDR3 bases are TGTGCCAGCAGTGAGGGGGTGTCAGGCTACGAGCAGTACTTC. Translating gives CASSEGVSGYEQYF.

J is TRBJ1-3 and V is TRBV19; the match to TRBD1 covers 8 bases. J was trimmed by 0 bases and V by 2 bases; bases with no gene match: 6. The germline gives CDR1 LNHDA, CDR2 SQIVND (reference sequence). The CDR3 extends over 17 amino acids. The DNA for the CDR3 is TGTGCCAGTAGTATAAGTTCAGGGGGCGCCTCTGGAAACACCATATATTTT. Translated: CASSISSGGASGNTIYF.

This clonotype has more than one count but fewer than ten. This chain links TRBV4-2 with TRBJ1-2; tentative D call: TRBD1 (6 bases). V lost 4 bases to trimming and J lost 4 bases, with 13 bases between them. Germline V gene data show CDR1 as LGHNA and CDR2 as YNFKEQ. This CDR3 is built from 14 residues. CDR3 residues: CASSRAQGIYGYTF. CDR3 sequence (DNA): TGTGCCAGCAGCCGTGCCCAGGGGATCTATGGCTACACCTTC.

Many counts were recorded for this clonotype. The CDR3 DNA reads as TGTGCCAGCAGCCCCATTCGGGGGGGGCTCCAAGAGACCCAGTACTTC. Its translation is CASSPIRGGLQETQYF. The rearrangement joins TRBV11-2 to TRBJ2-5, with TRBD2 identical over 8 bases. This CDR3 is built from 16 residues. From germline, CDR1 is SGHAT and CDR2 FQNNGV. Trimming removed 5 bases from V and 1 base from J; junction bases left unmatched: 9.

The V and J genes are TRBV6-1 and TRBJ1-5; no firm D call. V was cut by 6 bases and J by 4 bases, with 10 bases left in between. This CDR3 spans 13 amino acids. Per the germline V gene, CDR1 is MNHNS and CDR2 is SASEGT. The CDR3 spells CASSRTNNQPQHF. The CDR3 bases are TGTGCCAGCAGCCGAACCAATAATCAGCCCCAGCATTTT.